The 23 T cell receptor beta chains below were found in one sample sequenced in a study of T cell responses to AZD1222 COVID-19 vaccine. The data were produced by immunoSEQ multiplex PCR, yet TCRdb's version contains in-frame clones alone and is incomplete. The table records 100,000 or so clones, less than 90% of them present only once. Sequenced material: peripheral blood, taken on day 0 of AZD1222 vaccination. The receptors were sampled from an adult in good health.

This chain links TRBV20-1 with TRBJ1-6; TRBD1 matches at 7 bases. CDR3 length: 13 amino acids. Germline trimming cut 3 bases from V and 10 bases from J; bases unmatched to any gene: 6. Per germline, CDR1 DFQATT and CDR2 SNEGSKA (reference sequence). The CDR3 DNA is TGCAGTGCTAGTCGACAGGGCCGGTCACCCCTCCACTTT. Its translation is CSASRQGRSPLHF.

The chain carries TRBV10-3 and TRBJ1-1; weak D call: TRBD1 (5 bases). V was clipped by 2 bases and J by 1 base, with 8 bases between them. Germline V CDR1 and CDR2: ENHRY, SYGVKD. The CDR3 is made up of 14 amino acids. The CDR3 loop is CAISEETANTEAFF. Here the CDR3 DNA reads TGTGCCATCAGTGAGGAGACAGCGAACACTGAAGCTTTCTTT.

The chain combines TRBV2 with TRBJ1-2, with D perhaps TRBD1 (6 bases). Trimming removed 10 bases from V and 7 bases from J, with 22 bases in between. The CDR3 loop spans 14 amino acids. CDR1 and CDR2 (germline): SNHLY, FYNNEI. CDR3 residues: CAKRSITGRAGYTF. The CDR3 DNA follows: TGTGCCAAACGCTCAATCACAGGGCGTGCTGGCTACACCTTC. Combining the CDR3 with reference TRBV2 and TRBJ1-2 gives the whole variable domain EPEVTQTPSHQVTQMGQEVILRCVPISNHLYFYWYRQILGQKVEFLVSFYNNEISEKSEIFDDQFSVERPDGSNFTLKIRSTKLEDSAMYFCAKRSITGRAGYTFGSGTRLTVV.

This clone appeared a few times. V is TRBV5-1 and J is TRBJ1-1, with a weak D call TRBD1 (5 bases). V was shortened by 0 bases and J by 4 bases, with 10 bases between the two germline ends. Germline V gives CDR1 SGHRS, CDR2 YFSETQ. This CDR3 comprises 14 residues. CDR3 coding DNA: TGCGCCAGCAGCTTGGCCGGGGGACCCACTGAAGCTTTCTTT. Its protein is CASSLAGGPTEAFF.

The chain links TRBV6-5 to TRBJ1-3; 7 nucleotides agree with TRBD1. The CDR3 runs to 15 residues. Germline trimming cut 8 bases from V and 1 base from J; bases unmatched to any gene: 8. Germline lookup yields CDR1 MNHEY and CDR2 SVGAGI. DNA of the CDR3: TGTGCCAGCGTAGCACAGGGGCAGTCTGGAAACACCATATATTTT. Residues: CASVAQGQSGNTIYF.

The genes are TRBV9 and TRBJ2-2, with D unresolved. Germline V gives CDR1 SGDLS, CDR2 YYNGEE. Trimming stripped 0 bases from V and 3 bases from J, with 12 bases between. The CDR3 spans 16 residues. The CDR3 DNA reads TGTGCCAGCAGCGTAGGGAAGGGTTGGGACACCGGGGAGCTGTTTTTT. This encodes CASSVGKGWDTGELFF.

The chain joins TRBV3-1 (or the pseudogene TRBV3-2) to TRBJ1-2, with a weak D call TRBD1 (5 bases). CDR1 and CDR2 from the germline V gene are LGHDT and YNNKEL (reference sequence). Trimming stripped 1 base from V and 8 bases from J, with 11 bases between. The CDR3 totals 13 residues. The CDR3 protein is CASSQGDFLGYTF. Here the CDR3 DNA reads TGTGCCAGCAGCCAAGGGGACTTTTTGGGCTACACCTTC.

This clone came up once. This chain joins TRBV27 and TRBJ1-1, with a tentative D call TRBD1 (5 bases). Trimming took 6 bases from V and 7 from J, leaving 12 bases between them. This CDR3 region has 12 residues. The germline gives CDR1 MNHEY, CDR2 SMNVEV (reference sequence). The CDR3 DNA sequence: TGTGCCAGCAGAAATTATGGGGGTGAAGCTTTCTTT. This translates into CASRNYGGEAFF.

Written as DNA, the CDR3 is TGTGCCAGCAGCTTAGAGGGGGGGTCACCCCTCCACTTT. It codes for CASSLEGGSPLHF. V gene TRBV7-2 combines with J gene TRBJ1-6; D possibly corresponds to TRBD1 (6 bases). Germline V CDR1 and CDR2: SGHTA, FQGNSA. The CDR3 loop spans 13 amino acids. V dropped 1 base and J dropped 10 bases, with 8 bases sitting between them.

The chain recombines TRBV18 with TRBJ1-4; D gene uncertain. Germline CDR1 KGHSH, CDR2 LQKENI. This CDR3 is 15 amino acids long. V lost 0 bases and J lost 7, with 12 bases in between. The CDR3 protein is CASSPPGLDGEKLFF. Written as DNA, the CDR3 is TGTGCCAGCTCACCACCGGGGTTAGATGGTGAAAAACTGTTTTTT.

The V call is TRBV18, the J call TRBJ2-1, with TRBD2 identical over 9 bases. The CDR3 runs to 15 residues. The germline V gene has CDR1 KGHSH and CDR2 LQKENI. With 1 base clipped from V and 3 bases from J, the junction kept 1 base outside the gene matches. This CDR3 is CASSPLAGDYNEQFF. The CDR3 coding sequence is TGTGCCAGCTCACCACTAGCGGGGGACTACAATGAGCAGTTCTTC.

The chain links TRBV10-3 to TRBJ1-1; weak D call: TRBD1 (5 bases). CDR1 ENHRY and CDR2 SYGVKD come from the germline V gene. Trimming stripped 6 bases from V and 4 bases from J, with 12 bases between. CDR3 length: 13 amino acids. CDR3 in amino acids: CAIREMGGTEAFF. In DNA form, the CDR3 reads TGTGCCATCAGAGAGATGGGGGGCACTGAAGCTTTCTTT.

The chain recombines TRBV6-4 with TRBJ2-3, with TRBD2 matching 7 bases. CDR3 size: 15 residues. V dropped 4 bases and J dropped 0; count of bases not matched to a gene: 4. CDR1 is MRHNA and CDR2 is SNTAGT in the germline V gene. In DNA form, the CDR3 reads TGTGCCAGCAGTGCTAGCGGACATAGCACAGATACGCAGTATTTT. Its protein is CASSASGHSTDTQYF.

The V call is TRBV6-4, the J call TRBJ1-2; D is undetermined. The CDR3 is 17 residues long. Germline V gene lookup returns CDR1 MRHNA and CDR2 SNTAGT. Trimming removed 7 bases from V and 2 bases from J, with 23 bases in between. The chain's CDR3 is CASIWVSPSQSNYGYTF. The CDR3 DNA reads TGTGCCAGCATCTGGGTTAGCCCCTCTCAGTCAAACTATGGCTACACCTTC.

The CDR3 is CASRGITGISNQPQHF. The CDR3 nucleotides are TGTGCCAGCAGAGGTATCACAGGGATTAGCAATCAGCCCCAGCATTTT. The chain is built from TRBV2 and TRBJ1-5; weak D call: TRBD1 (6 bases). CDR3 length equals 16 residues. Germline CDR1 and CDR2: SNHLY and FYNNEI. V lost 6 bases, J lost 0 bases, and 15 bases lay in between. Using reference TRBV2 and TRBJ1-5 for the parts outside the CDR3, the full variable domain is EPEVTQTPSHQVTQMGQEVILRCVPISNHLYFYWYRQILGQKVEFLVSFYNNEISEKSEIFDDQFSVERPDGSNFTLKIRSTKLEDSAMYFCASRGITGISNQPQHFGDGTRLSIL.

The chain joins TRBV6-5 to TRBJ2-1, with D uncertain. CDR3 length equals 11 residues. CDR1 and CDR2 (germline): MNHEY, SVGAGI. V gave up 6 bases and J gave up 4 bases, with 4 bases separating them. CDR3 in DNA: TGTGCCAGCAGCGCGTACAATGAGCAGTTCTTC. Translated: CASSAYNEQFF.

The J gene is TRBJ1-2, the V gene TRBV18, with TRBD1 matching 7 bases. Losses at the gene ends were 4 bases for V and 0 bases for J; bases not matched to a gene: 11. In germline, CDR1 is KGHSH, CDR2 LQKENI. CDR3 size: 17 residues. For the CDR3, the DNA is TGTGCCAGCTCACAGGGGGCCATACCAGACCCTAACTATGGCTACACCTTC. It specifies CASSQGAIPDPNYGYTF.

The chain is built from TRBV19 and TRBJ2-1; 8 nucleotides line up with TRBD1. Germline values: CDR1 LNHDA, CDR2 SQIVND (reference sequence). J gave up 13 bases and V 4 bases, and 3 bases lay outside the gene matches. The CDR3 is made up of 11 amino acids. CDR3 amino acids: CASSTGGVQFF. The CDR3 DNA reads TGTGCCAGTAGTACAGGGGGCGTTCAGTTCTTC.

To note about this clone: A read error may account for a junction end that differs from germline. The chain carries TRBV7-7 and TRBJ2-2, with 7 bases fitting TRBD2. Germline V lookup: CDR1 SSHAT, CDR2 FNYEAQ (reference sequence). The CDR3 covers 16 residues. The CDR3 nucleotides read TGTGCTAGCAGCTTGTTTGCGGGGGAAGGCACCGGGGAGCTGTTTTTT. Translating it yields CASSLFAGEGTGELFF.

This clone has only a few counts. The chain employs TRBV7-8 and TRBJ1-5; D is uncertain. Per germline, CDR1 SGHVS and CDR2 FQNEAQ. Between the trimmed V and J ends, which lost 4 bases and 7 bases, there was a span of 14 bases. The CDR3 covers 14 residues. The CDR3 loop is CASSWLRSEQPQHF. In DNA form, the CDR3 reads TGTGCCAGCAGCTGGCTCAGGAGTGAGCAGCCCCAGCATTTT.

The genes are TRBV5-4 and TRBJ1-1; 10 bases map to TRBD1. This CDR3 has 14 residues. CDR1 and CDR2 (germline): SGHNT, YYREEE (reference sequence). V shed 3 bases, J shed 10 bases, and the junction held 9 bases outside the gene matches. This CDR3 is CASSSRDRGMGAFF. CDR3 in DNA: TGTGCCAGCAGCTCCCGGGACAGGGGAATGGGAGCTTTCTTT. Drawing the rest from reference TRBV5-4 and TRBJ1-1, the complete variable domain is ETGVTQSPTHLIKTRGQQVTLRCSSQSGHNTVSWYQQALGQGPQFIFQYYREEENGRGNFPPRFSGLQFPNYSSELNVNALELDDSALYLCASSSRDRGMGAFFGQGTRLTVV.

The CDR3 DNA is TGTGCCAGCAGCTTTCAGGTGAACACTGAAGCTTTCTTT. It codes for CASSFQVNTEAFF. V usage is TRBV7-9 and J usage is TRBJ1-1; D gene ambiguous. This CDR3 is built from 13 residues. Trimming removed 3 bases from V and 0 bases from J, with 5 bases in between. Germline lookup yields CDR1 SEHNR and CDR2 FQNEAQ (reference sequence). Based on the CDR3 plus reference TRBV7-9 and TRBJ1-1, the full variable domain is DTGVSQNPRHKITKRGQNVTFRCDPISEHNRLYWYRQTLGQGPEFLTYFQNEAQLEKSRLLSDRFSAERPKGSFSTLEIQRTEQGDSAMYLCASSFQVNTEAFFGQGTRLTVV.

V gene TRBV5-1 combines with J gene TRBJ2-7; tentatively, D is TRBD1 (6 bases). CDR3 length: 14 amino acids. From germline, CDR1 is SGHRS and CDR2 YFSETQ. V was clipped by 5 bases and J by 0 bases, with 12 bases between them. The CDR3 loop is CASRLQGSSYEQYF. The CDR3 nucleotides read TGCGCCAGCAGGTTACAGGGCAGCTCCTACGAGCAGTACTTC.